These T cell receptor beta chains were read from a single sample in a study of blood T cell repertoires in COVID-19. Method: immunoSEQ multiplex PCR; TCRdb's copy keeps in-frame clones and lacks some. The data contain roughly 140,000 clones, about 80% of them singletons. The sequencing input was peripheral blood. The receptor set was obtained from a human donor in a cohort sampled during active COVID-19. CDR3s include the opening cysteine and the closing phenylalanine or tryptophan.

v_call	j_call	cdr3_aa
TRBV6-5	TRBJ1-1	CASRQRTVMNTEAFF
TRBV19	TRBJ1-1	CASTEVGASTEAFF
TRBV5-1	TRBJ1-3	CASSFNGGSGNTIYF
TRBV4-1	TRBJ1-4	CASSQDPVVGGANEKLFF
TRBV3-1/TRBV3-2	TRBJ1-5	CASSLSGDQPQHF
TRBV5-1	TRBJ1-2	CASSRRTGENYGYTF
TRBV12-5	TRBJ1-5	CASGLVLGGNNQPQHF
TRBV7-2	TRBJ2-7	CASSLTGGPGGHEQYF
TRBV11-2	TRBJ2-2	CASSPRRTANTGELFF
TRBV19	TRBJ1-2	CASSMSRTTSYTF
TRBV20-1	TRBJ1-1	CSAKAGTEAFF
TRBV27	TRBJ2-7	CASKAHRTYEQYF
TRBV7-9	TRBJ2-1	CASSLDRVGYNEQFF
TRBV9	TRBJ2-7	CASSVGGGQGSYEQYF
TRBV5-6	TRBJ2-3	CASSLRSTSSTDTQYF
TRBV6-1	TRBJ1-2	CASSEGGTGGYTF
TRBV27	TRBJ1-2	CASSFSGQRSNYGYTF
TRBV11-3	TRBJ2-2	CASSLVFSRVDTGELFF
TRBV11-1	TRBJ2-1	CASSPRRTSSEQFF
TRBV5-1	TRBJ2-5	CASSGGQPGPETQYF
TRBV7-2	TRBJ1-2	CASSLGGAGGIYGYTF
TRBV2	TRBJ1-5	CASSGLGLSNQPQHF
TRBV28	TRBJ1-5	CASSATGISNQPQHF
TRBV24-1	TRBJ2-1	CATSGSQDSYNEQFF
TRBV14	TRBJ1-4	CASSHSLGGKLFF
TRBV2	TRBJ1-4	CASSEENNEKLFF
TRBV3-1/TRBV3-2	TRBJ2-1	CASSQGAGGHNEQFF
TRBV9	TRBJ2-7	CASSPPGTPSYEQYF
TRBV5-1	TRBJ1-4	CASSSGGSNEKLFF
TRBV5-1	TRBJ2-7	CASSFGYEQYF
TRBV19	TRBJ1-5	CASSIGRSLGNQPQHF
TRBV19	TRBJ1-6	CASSIDSGTAYNSPLHF
TRBV27	TRBJ2-5	CASSSAGGRETQYF
TRBV7-9	TRBJ1-2	CASHQGSVSGGYTF
TRBV28	TRBJ1-2	CASSLRIRGYGYTF
TRBV19	TRBJ2-7	CASSPTGGGEQYF
TRBV7-2	TRBJ1-2	CASSLGGSNYGYTF
TRBV28	TRBJ2-5	CASSIRQAKAETQYF
TRBV6-5	TRBJ2-5	CASSRLREVKTQYF
TRBV7-2	TRBJ2-2	CASSLAGLNTGELFF
TRBV10-1	TRBJ2-7	CASSGYPQGWSSYEQYF
TRBV11-2	TRBJ2-5	CASSATRWETQYF
TRBV6-6	TRBJ1-6	CASSPQGPDGSPLHF
TRBV12-3/TRBV12-4	TRBJ1-2	CASSLGGGIGYTF
TRBV27	TRBJ2-2	CASSLSWRGGTGELFF